A selection of T cell receptor beta chains follows, all from one sample in a study of a mutant IDH1 vaccine in newly diagnosed glioma. Produced via immunoSEQ multiplex PCR; TCRdb's table is partial and in-frame only. The sample lists approximately 22,000 clones, 82% seen once, with around 3.8% in the top ten. No antigens are known for them. Sequencing used PBMCs, obtained from a glioma patient whose treatment included an IDH1 peptide vaccine. These receptors were obtained from a man in his forties or fifties with glioma. Some clones in this sample may be carry-over from other donors' samples. The CDR3 runs from the conserved cysteine through the conserved F or W. The D gene is left open where the match is weak. Clone size is not always given. Where it is, it says once, few, many or a class for expanded clones.

clone size	J gene	V gene	D gene	CDR3 length	CDR3 DNA	CDR3 protein
NA	TRBJ1-1	TRBV19	NA	16	TGTGCCAGTAGTATATCTACCGGGACCACCAACACTGAAGCTTTCTTT	CASSISTGTTNTEAFF
once	TRBJ1-5	TRBV7-2	NA	16	TGTGCCAGCAGCTTAAGGGGGGGCAGTAGCAATCAGCCCCAGCATTTT	CASSLRGGSSNQPQHF
NA	TRBJ1-2	TRBV11-2	NA	13	TGTGCCAGCAGCCTGACTGTTAACTATGGCTACACCTTC	CASSLTVNYGYTF
NA	TRBJ1-2	TRBV5-1	NA	13	TGCGCCAGCAGCTTCAGGGGAGTTGATGGCTACACCTTC	CASSFRGVDGYTF
NA	TRBJ2-3	TRBV6-5	NA	15	TGTGCCACCGAGGATGGGGCAGGCGCCTATGGTACGCAGTATTTT	CATEDGAGAYGTQYF
once	TRBJ2-6	TRBV6-1	NA	18	TGTGCCAGCAGTGAAGTTCCAGGCTACCCCTCTGGGGCCAACGTCCTGACTTTC	CASSEVPGYPSGANVLTF
NA	TRBJ2-5	TRBV7-2	NA	13	TGTGCCAGCAGCTTAATCGGTATGGAGACCCAGTACTTC	CASSLIGMETQYF
once	TRBJ1-2	TRBV12-5	NA	15	TGTGCTAGTGGTCAAACCGGGGGGATCCTCTATGGCTACACCTTC	CASGQTGGILYGYTF
NA	TRBJ1-4	TRBV5-4	TRBD1	15	TGTGCCAGCAGCTCCACAGGGGGCGCAGGTGAAAAACTGTTTTTT	CASSSTGGAGEKLFF
NA	TRBJ2-7	TRBV6-5	TRBD1	16	TGTGCCAGCAGTTACTTCCCGGACAGGGAAACCTACGAGCAGTACTTC	CASSYFPDRETYEQYF
NA	TRBJ2-6	TRBV18	NA	17	TGTGCCAGCTCACCTAGAATCGACCCTTCTGGGGCCAACGTCCTGACTTTC	CASSPRIDPSGANVLTF
NA	TRBJ2-1	TRBV7-2	TRBD2	15	TGTGCCAGCAGCCCTCTGGAGCGGGGCTACAATGAGCAGTTCTTC	CASSPLERGYNEQFF
NA	TRBJ2-2	TRBV27	NA	14	TGTGCCAGCAGTTTTTCTAGCGACACCGGGGAGCTGTTTTTT	CASSFSSDTGELFF
NA	TRBJ1-4	TRBV30	NA	14	TGTGCCTGGAGTGTACGAGGGAGAAGTGAAAAACTGTTTTTT	CAWSVRGRSEKLFF
NA	TRBJ1-3	TRBV29-1	NA	14	TGCAGCGTTGCCCTTTCAGGGGCTGGAAACACCATATATTTT	CSVALSGAGNTIYF
NA	TRBJ1-1	TRBV11-3	NA	13	TGTGCCAGCAGCTTATCAGCGAACACTGAAGCTTTCTTT	CASSLSANTEAFF
NA	TRBJ1-3	TRBV6-5	NA	14	TGTGCCAGCAGTTATTCGATGACAGGAAACACCATATATTTT	CASSYSMTGNTIYF
NA	TRBJ2-2	TRBV5-1	NA	15	TGCGCCAGCAGCCTGACAGGTTTGGGGACCGGGGAGCTGTTTTTT	CASSLTGLGTGELFF
NA	TRBJ1-5	TRBV9	TRBD1	15	TGTGCCAGCAGCAGAGAGGGACAGGGTGAACAGCCCCAGCATTTT	CASSREGQGEQPQHF
NA	TRBJ2-3	TRBV19	NA	14	TGTGCCAGTAGTATAGCAGGGGGGACAGATACGCAGTATTTT	CASSIAGGTDTQYF